One sample yielded the 15 T cell receptor beta chains listed below, sequenced in a study of cytomegalovirus exposure and HLA in healthy donors. PCR amplification relied on 60 Vbeta primers (plus 13 Jbeta primers). Clones were read by immunoSEQ multiplex PCR, and TCRdb kept only the in-frame ones, dropping some. The sample lists some 160,000 clones, roughly 76% occurring once. Sequenced sample: PBMCs. Receptor source: a male donor in good health and CMV-seronegative.

The chain has TRBV4-3 and TRBJ1-2; TRBD1 agrees at 9 bases. The trim removed 0 bases at V and 5 bases at J, leaving 10 bases unmatched. The germline V gene has CDR1 LGHNA and CDR2 YSLEER. The CDR3 has 17 amino acids. CDR3 sequence reads: CASSQDISTGGRYGYTF. The DNA of the CDR3 is TGCGCCAGCAGCCAAGATATCTCGACAGGGGGAAGATATGGCTACACCTTC.

In its sample, this clone was seen a few times. This chain links TRBV12-2 with TRBJ2-7; TRBD1 reflects the table's D call only, with no check against the DNA. TRBV12-2 corresponds to a pseudogene. This CDR3 is 16 amino acids long. The CDR3 nucleotides read TGTGCAAGTCGCTTAACCCCCCACCAGGGGGCGAGGGAGCAGTACTTC. Protein product: CASRLTPHQGAREQYF.

V is TRBV6-4 and J is TRBJ2-2; D ambiguous. Germline V gene sequence: CDR1 MRHNA, CDR2 SNTAGT. CDR3 length equals 14 residues. Trimming took off 6 bases at V and 0 bases at J, with 8 bases between the two ends. The CDR3 region is CASRVTANTGELFF. The CDR3 DNA sequence: TGTGCCAGCAGGGTAACAGCGAACACCGGGGAGCTGTTTTTT.

The V call is TRBV5-1, the J call TRBJ2-3; 8 positions agree with TRBD1. The CDR3 contains 16 residues. Germline V gene data show CDR1 as SGHRS and CDR2 as YFSETQ. The J segment lost 0 bases and the V segment lost 4 bases, leaving 7 bases of the junction unmatched. This chain's CDR3 is CASSPGGNPSTDTQYF. The CDR3 DNA reads as TGCGCCAGCAGCCCAGGGGGCAATCCTAGCACAGATACGCAGTATTTT.

This clone was recorded once. This sequence joins TRBV5-1 and TRBJ1-1, with TRBD1 as a possible D gene (5 bases). Germline V CDR1 and CDR2: SGHRS, YFSETQ. The CDR3 length is 14 residues. V was cut by 3 bases and J by 0 bases, with 9 bases left in between. CDR3 bases: TGCGCCAGCAGCTGGGGAGGGGTGAACACTGAAGCTTTCTTT. Translating gives CASSWGGVNTEAFF.

The gene calls are TRBV12-5 and TRBJ1-1; 10 positions match TRBD1. The CDR3 is 15 residues long. CDR1 is LGHNT, CDR2 FRNRAP, per germline. V trimming: 7 bases; J trimming: 1 base; junction bases outside the gene matches: 6. The CDR3 DNA reads as TGTGCTAGTGCCGAAGGACAGGGGGGGAACACTGAAGCTTTCTTT. Encoded protein: CASAEGQGGNTEAFF.

V gene TRBV5-1 combines with J gene TRBJ1-2, with 7 bases aligning to TRBD1. Germline CDR1 reads SGHRS; CDR2 reads YFSETQ. Trimming at V came to 4 bases and at J to 6 bases, leaving 6 bases not matched to a gene. The CDR3 runs to 13 residues. The CDR3: CASSRTGVDGYTF. CDR3 DNA: TGCGCCAGCAGCAGAACAGGGGTGGATGGCTACACCTTC.

V and J are TRBV5-1 and TRBJ2-5; TRBD1 might be the D (6 bases). Looked up from germline, CDR1 is SGHRS and CDR2 is YFSETQ. The V end was cut by 1 base, the J end by 1 base, with 11 bases between. This CDR3 has 15 residues. Here the CDR3 reads CASSLQTGSQETQYF. The CDR3, as DNA: TGCGCCAGCAGCTTGCAGACAGGCTCCCAAGAGACCCAGTACTTC. Variable domain in full (rest from reference TRBV5-1 and TRBJ2-5): KAGVTQTPRYLIKTRGQQVTLSCSPISGHRSVSWYQQTPGQGLQFLFEYFSETQRNKGNFPGRFSGRQFSNSRSEMNVSTLELGDSALYLCASSLQTGSQETQYFGPGTRLLVL.

The chain is built from TRBV7-9 and TRBJ2-3; possible D gene TRBD1, 6 bases. This CDR3 region has 14 residues. V was trimmed by 5 bases and J by 2 bases, leaving 11 bases between them. Germline V gene lookup returns CDR1 SEHNR and CDR2 FQNEAQ (reference sequence). CDR3 amino acids: CASSPRGYTDTQYF. For the CDR3, the DNA is TGTGCCAGCAGCCCCAGGGGTTACACAGATACGCAGTATTTT.

The CDR3 spells CASSELTVRSPLHF. Written as DNA, the CDR3 is TGTGCCAGCAGTGAGTTAACAGTTCGGTCACCCCTCCACTTT. The V and J genes are TRBV2 and TRBJ1-6; D is uncertain. This CDR3 has 14 amino acids. V lost 3 bases, J lost 10 bases, and 13 bases lay in between. Germline values: CDR1 SNHLY, CDR2 FYNNEI.

This clone was counted a few times. The chain employs TRBV2 and TRBJ2-2; D gene ambiguous. V lost 6 bases and J 0 bases, leaving 8 bases between the germline ends. CDR1 is SNHLY, CDR2 FYNNEI, per germline. The CDR3 runs 14 residues. CDR3 nucleotide sequence: TGTGCCAGCAGGGTCGGTTCGAACACCGGGGAGCTGTTTTTT. Translated: CASRVGSNTGELFF.

The chain links TRBV6-5 to TRBJ2-5; 8 bases fit TRBD2. The J call could be wrong; TRBJ2-7 is a better fit for the DNA end. This CDR3 has 15 residues. Germline lookup yields CDR1 MNHEY and CDR2 SVGAGI. This chain's CDR3 is CASSYERGGAYEQYF. DNA of the CDR3: TGTGCCAGCAGTTACGAACGGGGGGGGGCCTACGAGCAGTACTTC.

The V call is TRBV7-9, the J call TRBJ1-2; TRBD1 agrees at 7 bases. Germline values: CDR1 SEHNR, CDR2 FQNEAQ (reference sequence). This CDR3 is built from 13 residues. Trimming removed 5 bases from V and 6 bases from J; junction bases left unmatched: 6. This CDR3 reads CASSQDRVNGYTF. Here the CDR3 DNA reads TGTGCCAGCAGCCAAGACAGGGTGAATGGCTACACCTTC. The entire variable domain, with the rest obtained from reference TRBV7-9 and TRBJ1-2, is as follows: DTGVSQNPRHKITKRGQNVTFRCDPISEHNRLYWYRQTLGQGPEFLTYFQNEAQLEKSRLLSDRFSAERPKGSFSTLEIQRTEQGDSAMYLCASSQDRVNGYTFGSGTRLTVV.

The chain carries TRBV6-5 and TRBJ1-5; 7 bases are shared with TRBD1. CDR3 length equals 15 residues. The junction had 6 bases not matched to a gene; V was cut back by 5 bases and J by 2 bases. CDR1 and CDR2 (germline): MNHEY, SVGAGI. CDR3 sequence reads: CASSPYRGGNQPQHF. CDR3 nucleotides: TGTGCCAGCAGTCCATACAGGGGAGGCAATCAGCCCCAGCATTTT.

V usage is TRBV5-1 and J usage is TRBJ2-1; possibly TRBD2 for D (5 bases). Germline CDR1 is SGHRS and CDR2 is YFSETQ. Trimming took 3 bases from V and 5 from J, leaving 15 bases between them. This CDR3 contains 15 residues. CDR3 coding DNA: TGCGCCAGCAGCTCACTAGGCGCTGCGAACAATGAGCAGTTCTTC. Protein product: CASSSLGAANNEQFF.